This T cell receptor (beta chain) comes out of a study of blood T cell repertoires in COVID-19. Study-wide background: There were acute and convalescent COVID-19 samples, and they came from the United States, Italy and Spain.

In the original workflow: Counts of nucleated cells, estimated from reference gene primer amplification, were obtained. Profiled with immunoSEQ multiplex PCR; TCRdb holds only in-frame clones, not every one. The DNA was the basis for D and trimming; V, J and clone size are from that table. Among 68,000 or so clones, 70% to 80% were seen once, and the ten largest hold more than 25%. This clone rates as medium-sized. Germline V gives CDR1 SGHNT, CDR2 YYREEE (reference sequence). This CDR3 has 15 residues. V shed 4 bases and J shed 4 bases, with 12 bases lying between them. This receptor was taken from a human donor in a cohort sampled during active COVID-19. The rearrangement links TRBV5-4 to TRBJ2-6; D is unresolved. Sequencing was done on a sample of peripheral blood. The CDR3 reads CASSTLGSGANVLTF. CDR3 nucleotides: TGTGCCAGCAGCACCTTGGGCTCCGGGGCCAACGTCCTGACTTTC.